The next 32 T cell receptor beta chains were all read from a single sample in a study of blood T cell repertoires in COVID-19. The assay was immunoSEQ multiplex PCR, and TCRdb's table has in-frame clones only and misses some. There are about 220,000 clones in the sample; 65% to 85% occur only once, and roughly 3% lies in the top ten. Sequencing was done on a sample of peripheral blood. The receptors were sampled from a woman aged 30 to 39 who had recovered from COVID-19.

This chain connects TRBV3-1 (or the pseudogene TRBV3-2) to TRBJ2-7; TRBD2 aligns across 9 bases. The CDR3 length is 14 residues. V trimming: 3 bases; J trimming: 5 bases; junction bases outside the gene matches: 5. Germline CDR1 reads LGHDT; CDR2 reads YNNKEL (reference sequence). For the CDR3, the DNA is TGTGCCAGCAGCCACGCGGGACTAGCCCACGAGCAGTACTTC. This translates into CASSHAGLAHEQYF.

The chain recombines TRBV11-2 with TRBJ2-1; D may be TRBD1 (6 bases). Between the trimmed V and J ends, which lost 0 bases and 9 bases, there was a span of 18 bases. CDR3 length: 16 amino acids. Germline-derived CDR1 and CDR2 are SGHAT and FQNNGV. The CDR3 spells CASSLDLGHPTGEQFF. CDR3 nucleotides: TGTGCCAGCAGCTTAGATCTGGGACACCCAACGGGTGAGCAGTTCTTC.

CDR3 DNA sequence: TGTGCCAGTAACACCCCTGCAGGGAAACAGCATGATGAGCAGTTCTTC. As protein: CASNTPAGKQHDEQFF. The J gene is TRBJ2-1, the V gene TRBV19, with D possibly matching TRBD1 (5 bases). Trimming left V 7 bases short and J 8 bases short, with 24 bases between. Germline CDR1 LNHDA, CDR2 SQIVND (reference sequence). This CDR3 has 16 residues.

The genes are TRBV6-5 and TRBJ2-1; 9 nucleotides match TRBD2. V trimming: 7 bases; J trimming: 9 bases; junction bases outside the gene matches: 7. The CDR3 length is 13 residues. Germline CDR1 reads MNHEY; CDR2 reads SVGAGI. The CDR3: CASIGTSFGEQFF. In nucleotides, the CDR3 is TGTGCCAGCATAGGGACTAGCTTTGGTGAGCAGTTCTTC.

The chain links TRBV28 to TRBJ1-4; 10 nucleotides line up with TRBD1. Germline V gene data show CDR1 as MDHEN and CDR2 as SYDVKM. The CDR3 has 14 residues. The V gene end was trimmed by 5 bases and the J gene end by 5 bases; junction bases not matched to a gene: 2. The CDR3: CASSRDRGNEKLFF. The DNA for the CDR3 is TGTGCCAGCAGTAGGGACAGGGGAAATGAAAAACTGTTTTTT.

This chain uses TRBV4-1 with TRBJ2-3; 9 nucleotides align to TRBD1. Germline CDR1 and CDR2: MGHRA and YSYEKL. This CDR3 is built from 16 residues. After removal of 6 bases from V and 1 base from J, the junction contained 8 bases not matched to a gene. This CDR3 reads CASRERTGDGTDTQYF. The CDR3, as DNA: TGCGCCAGCAGGGAGAGGACAGGGGATGGCACAGATACGCAGTATTTT.

This chain connects TRBV7-3 to TRBJ1-5; 10 bases are a match to TRBD1. V trimming: 7 bases; J trimming: 2 bases; junction bases outside the gene matches: 11. Germline CDR1 reads SGHTA; CDR2 reads FQGTGA. The CDR3 is 17 amino acids. The DNA of the CDR3 is TGTGCCAGCAAACAGGGGCCCGGGACAGGGGGCAATCAGCCCCAGCATTTT. It encodes CASKQGPGTGGNQPQHF.

The V and J genes are TRBV6-2 or TRBV6-3 and TRBJ1-1, with 9 bases matching TRBD1. This CDR3 is built from 15 residues. From germline, CDR1 is MNHEY and CDR2 SVGEGT. The trim removed 6 bases at V and 2 bases at J, leaving 7 bases unmatched. CDR3 nucleotides: TGTGCCAGCAGCCACCGGGACAGGGTTAACACTGAAGCTTTCTTT. Translated, it gives CASSHRDRVNTEAFF.

The genes are TRBV30 and TRBJ1-6; the D gene is possibly TRBD1 (5 bases). The ends were cut back, 3 bases at V and 7 bases at J, with 10 bases in the middle. This CDR3 has 13 residues. Germline lookup yields CDR1 GTSNPN and CDR2 SVGIG (reference sequence). The chain's CDR3 is CAWSREGNSPLHF. The CDR3 DNA is TGTGCCTGGAGCCGGGAGGGGAATTCACCCCTCCACTTT.

The chain carries TRBV6-6 and TRBJ2-1; weak D call: TRBD2 (6 bases). The V end was cut by 2 bases, the J end by 10 bases, with 15 bases between. This CDR3 region has 14 residues. CDR1 is MNHNY, CDR2 SVGAGI, per germline (reference sequence). Written as DNA, the CDR3 is TGTGCCAGCAGTTACCCCGGGACTTTGGGCGAGCAGTTCTTC. Translation: CASSYPGTLGEQFF.

The rearrangement links TRBV29-1 to TRBJ1-1; 8 positions agree with TRBD1. This CDR3 contains 14 residues. V shed 6 bases and J 3 bases; nucleotides not matched to a gene: 9. In germline, CDR1 is SQVTM, CDR2 ANQGSEA. CDR3 coding DNA: TGCAGCGTGTTAACACAGGGGGTTGACACTGAAGCTTTCTTT. It is translated as CSVLTQGVDTEAFF. Full variable domain (outside the CDR3, taken from reference TRBV29-1 and TRBJ1-1): SAVISQKPSRDICQRGTSLTIQCQVDSQVTMMFWYRQQPGQSLTLIATANQGSEATYESGFVIDKFPISRPNLTFSTLTVSNMSPEDSSIYLCSVLTQGVDTEAFFGQGTRLTVV.

V is TRBV4-2 and J is TRBJ2-5; D possibly corresponds to TRBD2 (7 bases). Germline CDR1 and CDR2: LGHNA and YNFKEQ. The CDR3 has 19 residues. The germline V and J ends were trimmed by 0 bases and 1 base, with 21 bases remaining between them. The CDR3 sequence: CASSQEGGVLAGVQETQYF. CDR3 DNA sequence: TGTGCCAGCAGCCAAGAAGGGGGGGTTTTAGCGGGTGTCCAAGAGACCCAGTACTTC.

The table lists this clone with a count of one. V usage is TRBV5-5 and J usage is TRBJ2-7; possibly TRBD1 for D (5 bases). This CDR3 has 14 residues. CDR1 is SGHKS and CDR2 is YYEKEE in the germline V gene (reference sequence). The V end was cut by 4 bases, the J end by 0 bases, with 11 bases between. In DNA, the CDR3 is TGTGCCAGCAGCCTGGGGCCGAACTCCTACGAGCAGTACTTC. Translation: CASSLGPNSYEQYF.

The J gene is TRBJ1-1, the V gene TRBV15; 8 bases align to TRBD1. J lost 11 bases, V lost 5 bases, and 16 bases had no gene match. Germline-derived CDR1 and CDR2 are LNHNV and YYDKDF (reference sequence). The CDR3 totals 15 residues. CDR3 sequence (DNA): TGTGCCACCAGCCTAGGACCTGACAGGGGAGTATTGGCTTTCTTT. Translating gives CATSLGPDRGVLAFF.

The chain recombines TRBV5-1 with TRBJ2-1, with D possibly matching TRBD2 (6 bases). Germline V CDR1 and CDR2: SGHRS, YFSETQ. This CDR3 spans 18 amino acids. Trimming took off 1 base at V and 8 bases at J, with 25 bases between the two ends. CDR3: CASSLRGTDYGDFDEQFF. The CDR3 DNA sequence: TGCGCCAGCAGCTTGAGAGGGACTGACTACGGGGATTTTGATGAGCAGTTCTTC.

The chain links TRBV13 to TRBJ2-7; tentatively, D is TRBD2 (5 bases). Per the germline V gene, CDR1 is PRHDT and CDR2 is FYEKMQ (reference sequence). This CDR3 is 14 amino acids long. V lost 0 bases and J 0 bases, leaving 6 bases between the germline ends. CDR3 in DNA: TGTGCCAGCAGCTTAGGTACTAGCTCCTACGAGCAGTACTTC. It specifies CASSLGTSSYEQYF.

This rearrangement joins TRBV13 to TRBJ2-5; maybe TRBD2 (6 bases). This CDR3 has 15 amino acids. V gave up 2 bases and J gave up 5 bases, with 15 bases separating them. The germline gives CDR1 PRHDT, CDR2 FYEKMQ (reference sequence). Here the CDR3 DNA reads TGTGCCAGCAGCTTAAATTACGGGGGTAGCGAGACCCAGTACTTC. Protein product: CASSLNYGGSETQYF.

This clone was observed a few times. This sequence joins TRBV6-4 and TRBJ2-3; 7 bases line up with TRBD1. Germline lookup yields CDR1 MRHNA and CDR2 SNTAGT. The V gene end was trimmed by 0 bases and the J gene end by 2 bases; junction bases not matched to a gene: 2. This CDR3 is 15 amino acids long. The CDR3 DNA reads as TGTGCCAGCAGTGACTCACAGGGGCACACAGATACGCAGTATTTT. Translating gives CASSDSQGHTDTQYF.

The J gene is TRBJ1-2, the V gene TRBV19; D is ambiguous. CDR3 length: 15 residues. Germline loops: CDR1 LNHDA, CDR2 SQIVND (reference sequence). The V end was cut by 6 bases, the J end by 1 base, with 15 bases between. The CDR3 coding sequence is TGTGCCAGTAGCATGACACCAACGAATAACTATGGCTACACCTTC. Amino acid sequence: CASSMTPTNNYGYTF.

This chain links TRBV5-4 with TRBJ2-3, with 7 bases fitting TRBD1. Germline values: CDR1 SGHNT, CDR2 YYREEE (reference sequence). The ends lost 4 bases at V and 2 bases at J; junction bases unmatched: 7. This CDR3 contains 15 residues. The CDR3 loop is CASSPGQDLTDTQYF. The CDR3 DNA is TGTGCCAGCAGCCCTGGACAGGACCTCACAGATACGCAGTATTTT.

This rearrangement joins TRBV19 to TRBJ1-1; D not certain. Germline V CDR1 and CDR2: LNHDA, SQIVND (reference sequence). V dropped 8 bases and J dropped 0 bases, with 13 bases sitting between them. The CDR3 loop spans 14 amino acids. As DNA, the CDR3 is TGTGCCAGTCTCTCCCCGGGAATGAACACTGAAGCTTTCTTT. Amino acid sequence: CASLSPGMNTEAFF.

This clone was counted only a few times. The chain employs TRBV19 and TRBJ1-5, with TRBD1 as a possible D gene (5 bases). The V end was cut by 6 bases, the J end by 6 bases, with 21 bases between. Germline V CDR1 and CDR2: LNHDA, SQIVND (reference sequence). The CDR3 runs 16 residues. This CDR3 reads CASSVDSGPGFQPQHF. The CDR3 DNA sequence: TGTGCCAGTAGCGTCGACTCAGGGCCCGGGTTTCAGCCCCAGCATTTT. Drawing the rest from reference TRBV19 and TRBJ1-5, the complete variable domain is DGGITQSPKYLFRKEGQNVTLSCEQNLNHDAMYWYRQDPGQGLRLIYYSQIVNDFQKGDIAEGYSVSREKKESFPLTVTSAQKNPTAFYLCASSVDSGPGFQPQHFGDGTRLSIL.

The chain recombines TRBV6-5 with TRBJ1-2; 10 nucleotides line up with TRBD1. Germline CDR1 is MNHEY and CDR2 is SVGAGI. CDR3 size: 15 residues. V trimming: 5 bases; J trimming: 6 bases; junction bases outside the gene matches: 9. The CDR3 loop is CASSHGQGGFNGYTF. The DNA of the CDR3 is TGTGCCAGCAGTCACGGACAGGGGGGATTCAATGGCTACACCTTC.

The rearrangement joins TRBV11-2 to TRBJ2-1; 8 bases are a match to TRBD2. CDR3 length: 16 residues. Germline lookup yields CDR1 SGHAT and CDR2 FQNNGV. Losses at the gene ends were 2 bases for V and 7 bases for J; bases not matched to a gene: 10. The CDR3: CASSLLRAGVLNEQFF. CDR3 nucleotides: TGTGCCAGCAGCTTATTAAGAGCGGGAGTGCTAAATGAGCAGTTCTTC. Full variable domain (remainder filled in from reference TRBV11-2 and TRBJ2-1): EAGVAQSPRYKIIEKRQSVAFWCNPISGHATLYWYQQILGQGPKLLIQFQNNGVVDDSQLPKDRFSAERLKGVDSTLKIQPAKLEDSAVYLCASSLLRAGVLNEQFFGPGTRLTVL.

The V gene is TRBV20-1, the J gene TRBJ2-7; perhaps TRBD1 as D (6 bases). Germline assignment: CDR1 DFQATT and CDR2 SNEGSKA (reference sequence). Deletions cut 3 bases from V and 3 bases from J, with 15 bases between. This CDR3 has 14 residues. The CDR3 sequence: CSASWGLASYEQYF. The CDR3 nucleotides read TGCAGTGCTAGTTGGGGGCTAGCAAGCTACGAGCAGTACTTC.

A single count supports this clone. J is TRBJ1-1 and V is TRBV24-1; 11 bases are shared with TRBD1. The length of the CDR3 is 15 residues. Germline V gene sequence: CDR1 KGHDR, CDR2 SFDVKD. V was clipped by 7 bases and J by 1 base; unmatched bases: 4. The CDR3 sequence: CATRGTGGTNTEAFF. CDR3 nucleotides: TGTGCCACCAGGGGGACAGGGGGGACGAACACTGAAGCTTTCTTT.

The chain is built from TRBV6-4 and TRBJ1-5; possibly TRBD1 for D (6 bases). Germline V gene lookup returns CDR1 MRHNA and CDR2 SNTAGT. The CDR3 has 15 amino acids. The V end was cut by 3 bases, the J end by 4 bases, with 13 bases between. Written as DNA, the CDR3 is TGTGCCAGCAGTGAGTCAGGGGCCCCTAATCAGCCCCAGCATTTT. As protein: CASSESGAPNQPQHF.

Only one count was recorded for this clone. The genes are TRBV7-9 and TRBJ1-5; D is unclear. V was clipped by 0 bases and J by 5 bases, with 8 bases between them. Germline CDR1 SEHNR, CDR2 FQNEAQ (reference sequence). The CDR3 consists of 14 residues. The chain's CDR3 is CASSLASGDQPQHF. The CDR3 nucleotides are TGTGCCAGCAGCTTAGCGTCCGGTGATCAGCCCCAGCATTTT.

The gene calls are TRBV28 and TRBJ1-1; perhaps TRBD1 as D (5 bases). CDR1 MDHEN and CDR2 SYDVKM come from the germline V gene. V was pared by 6 bases and J by 0 bases, with 14 bases between. There are 15 residues in the CDR3. The CDR3: CASRWGQGLNTEAFF. The CDR3 DNA sequence: TGTGCCAGCAGATGGGGCCAAGGCCTGAACACTGAAGCTTTCTTT.

This clone has only a few counts. J is TRBJ2-5 and V is TRBV2, with TRBD2 matching over 10 bases. V was clipped by 0 bases and J by 4 bases; unmatched bases: 11. This CDR3 has 18 amino acids. CDR1 SNHLY and CDR2 FYNNEI come from the germline V gene. CDR3: CASSEAPGLAVSGETQYF. Written as DNA, the CDR3 is TGTGCCAGCAGTGAAGCGCCAGGACTAGCGGTTTCGGGAGAGACCCAGTACTTC.

This clone has a handful of counts. The rearrangement links TRBV18 to TRBJ1-6; D possibly corresponds to TRBD1 (6 bases). V was cut by 6 bases and J by 8 bases, with 17 bases left in between. Germline V CDR1 and CDR2: KGHSH, LQKENI. The CDR3 consists of 15 residues. The chain's CDR3 is CASSADRRSYSPLHF. DNA of the CDR3: TGTGCCAGCTCTGCCGACAGGCGATCTTATTCACCCCTCCACTTT.

The chain combines TRBV30 with TRBJ2-7; 10 bases map to TRBD1. Trimming removed 4 bases from V and 7 bases from J; junction bases left unmatched: 4. The CDR3 sequence is 12 residues long. Germline CDR1 GTSNPN, CDR2 SVGIG (reference sequence). DNA for the CDR3: TGTGCCTGGAACCGGGACAGGGGTGAGCAGTACTTC. It codes for CAWNRDRGEQYF. Using reference TRBV30 and TRBJ2-7 for the parts outside the CDR3, the full variable domain is SQTIHQWPATLVQPVGSPLSLECTVEGTSNPNLYWYRQAAGRGLQLLFYSVGIGQISSEVPQNLSASRPQDRQFILSSKKLLLSDSGFYLCAWNRDRGEQYFGPGTRLTVT.